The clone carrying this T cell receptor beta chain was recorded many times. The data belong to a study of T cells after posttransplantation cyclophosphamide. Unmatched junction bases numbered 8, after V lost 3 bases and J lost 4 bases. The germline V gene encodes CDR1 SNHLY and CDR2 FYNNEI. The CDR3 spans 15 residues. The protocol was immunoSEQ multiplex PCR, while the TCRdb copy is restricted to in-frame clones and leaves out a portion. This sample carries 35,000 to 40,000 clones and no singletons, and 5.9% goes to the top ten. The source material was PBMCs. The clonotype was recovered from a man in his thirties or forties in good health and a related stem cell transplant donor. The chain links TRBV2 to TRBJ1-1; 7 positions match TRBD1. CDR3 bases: TGTGCCAGCAGTGAGCTGACAGGGTTGGGCACTGAAGCTTTCTTT. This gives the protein CASSELTGLGTEAFF.